The 3 T cell receptor beta chains reported below all come from one sample, sequenced in a study of Tregs in tolerant kidney transplant recipients. The table came from immunoSEQ multiplex PCR; TCRdb's copy has only in-frame clones and leaves some out. This table has tens of thousands of clones, roughly nine tenths appearing once. Material for sequencing was Tregs from blood. The receptors originated from a human donor in good health.

V usage is TRBV27 and J usage is TRBJ2-7, with D uncertain. The CDR3 totals 13 residues. V was shortened by 3 bases and J by 2 bases, with 8 bases between the two germline ends. Germline CDR1 is MNHEY and CDR2 is SMNVEV (reference sequence). The CDR3 sequence: CASSFAKTYEQYF. The CDR3, as DNA: TGTGCCAGCAGTTTCGCCAAGACCTACGAGCAGTACTTC.

The chain employs TRBV19 and TRBJ1-6; TRBD1 might be the D (5 bases). The CDR3 runs 15 residues. V lost 9 bases and J lost 5, with 17 bases in between. Germline CDR1 LNHDA, CDR2 SQIVND (reference sequence). The CDR3 bases are TGTGCCAGCTCCCGGAGGGGTGGCGATAATTCACCCCTCCACTTT. It yields the protein CASSRRGGDNSPLHF.

The V gene is TRBV7-9, the J gene TRBJ1-1, with TRBD1 identical over 9 bases. Germline CDR1 and CDR2: SEHNR and FQNEAQ (reference sequence). The V gene end was trimmed by 4 bases and the J gene end by 1 base; junction bases not matched to a gene: 4. The CDR3 has 15 amino acids. The CDR3 DNA is TGTGCCAGCAGCTCTTGGGACAGGGCGAACACTGAAGCTTTCTTT. Translated: CASSSWDRANTEAFF.